A single sample gave rise to the 19 T cell receptor beta chains below, sequenced in a study of T-cell memory formation after mild COVID-19. A single record per CDR3 protein comes from TCRdb applying MiXCR to the 5' RACE reads. The data show around 250,000 distinct CDR3 sequences, approximately 9% seen once. Sequenced material: PBMCs or a T cell subset sorted from them (not recorded which). These receptors were taken from a man younger than 30 who had mild COVID-19 (a few samples of this study predate the infection). Cell type and time point are not known.

The gene calls are TRBV2 and TRBJ2-3, with D unclear. Trimming took off 0 bases at V and 8 bases at J, with 3 bases between the two ends. The CDR3 length is 11 residues. In germline, CDR1 is SNHLY, CDR2 FYNNEI. The CDR3 DNA is TGTGCCAGCAGTGAAGCGCGTACGCAGTATTTT. It specifies CASSEARTQYF.

The chain recombines TRBV12-3 or TRBV12-4 with TRBJ1-6; no definite D call. The CDR3 loop spans 14 amino acids. Trimming took 5 bases from V and 6 from J, leaving 11 bases between them. The CDR3 bases are TGTGCCAGCAGTCCCACCAGCGCTAATTCACCCCTCCACTTT. Its protein product is CASSPTSANSPLHF.

This clonotype was seen only a few times. V and J are TRBV15 and TRBJ2-7; 7 nucleotides match TRBD1. This CDR3 is built from 15 residues. J was trimmed by 0 bases and V by 3 bases; bases with no gene match: 5. CDR1 LNHNV and CDR2 YYDKDF come from the germline V gene (reference sequence). CDR3 protein: CATSSLDRDSYEQYF. The DNA of the CDR3 is TGTGCCACCAGCAGCCTTGACAGGGACTCCTACGAGCAGTACTTC.

This chain uses TRBV13 with TRBJ2-5; the D is unclear. The germline V and J ends were trimmed by 8 bases and 5 bases, with 15 bases remaining between them. The CDR3 is 13 residues long. CDR1 is PRHDT and CDR2 is FYEKMQ in the germline V gene (reference sequence). CDR3 DNA: TGTGCCAGCCGCATCAAATCCCGGGAGACCCAGTACTTC. Its translation: CASRIKSRETQYF.

CDR3 in amino acids: CASSLLGTDQETQYF. Written as DNA, the CDR3 is TGTGCCAGCAGTTTACTAGGGACAGACCAAGAGACCCAGTACTTC. This rearrangement joins TRBV7-9 to TRBJ2-5, with 7 bases matching TRBD1. V shed 6 bases, J shed 0 bases, and the junction held 7 bases outside the gene matches. The CDR3 is 15 residues long. Germline V gene data show CDR1 as SEHNR and CDR2 as FQNEAQ (reference sequence).

The rearrangement joins TRBV25-1 to TRBJ2-2, with TRBD1 identical over 10 bases. Germline values: CDR1 MGHDK, CDR2 SYGVNS. The CDR3 sequence is 16 residues long. J gave up 6 bases and V 2 bases, and 6 bases lay outside the gene matches. The CDR3 loop reads CASSEPRQGAAGELFF. The CDR3 bases are TGTGCCAGCAGTGAACCGCGACAGGGGGCGGCCGGGGAGCTGTTTTTT.

V is TRBV20-1 and J is TRBJ2-5, with 11 positions matching TRBD2. Germline assignment: CDR1 DFQATT and CDR2 SNEGSKA (reference sequence). Unmatched junction bases numbered 3, after V lost 5 bases and J lost 4 bases. CDR3 size: 13 residues. The CDR3 DNA reads as TGCAGTGCTTTTGGGACTAGCGGAGAGACCCAGTACTTC. This sequence encodes CSAFGTSGETQYF.

This clonotype was counted only a few times. The gene calls are TRBV21-1 and TRBJ2-4; TRBD2 is taken as the D call from the table, unchecked against the DNA. TRBV21-1 is listed as a pseudogene. CDR3 length: 14 residues. CDR3 sequence reads: CASRRAVAKNIQYF. DNA of the CDR3: TGTGCCAGCAGAAGGGCTGTAGCCAAAAACATTCAGTACTTC.

The chain links TRBV7-2 to TRBJ2-3, with 10 bases aligning to TRBD2. This CDR3 has 16 residues. J lost 5 bases, V lost 4 bases, and 9 bases had no gene match. Germline V lookup: CDR1 SGHTA, CDR2 FQGNSA. This CDR3 reads CASSWRALAGGDTQYF. For the CDR3, the DNA is TGTGCCAGCAGCTGGCGGGCGTTAGCGGGGGGAGATACGCAGTATTTT.

This clonotype was recorded at least ten times. The chain couples TRBV20-1 to TRBJ2-7; the D is unclear. The CDR3 consists of 14 residues. V was shortened by 3 bases and J by 0 bases, with 12 bases between the two germline ends. Germline V gene lookup returns CDR1 DFQATT and CDR2 SNEGSKA (reference sequence). The CDR3 reads CSARSATSSYEQYV. In nucleotides, the CDR3 is TGCAGTGCTAGGTCCGCCACCAGCTCCTACGAGCAGTACGTC.

The chain has TRBV30 and TRBJ2-7, with D perhaps TRBD1 (6 bases). CDR1 is GTSNPN and CDR2 is SVGIG in the germline V gene (reference sequence). There are 15 residues in the CDR3. Trimming removed 1 base at V and 4 bases at J, with 17 bases between. CDR3 coding DNA: TGTGCCTGGAGTGGTGTAAGGCAGGGGAAGTACGAGCAGTACTTC. This encodes CAWSGVRQGKYEQYF.

This clonotype was observed at least ten times. V usage is TRBV12-3 or TRBV12-4 and J usage is TRBJ1-5, with D possibly TRBD1 on 5 matching bases. Trimming shortened V by 5 bases and J by 8 bases, and 13 bases separated the two germline ends. The CDR3 consists of 13 residues. CDR3 in amino acids: CASSLDSQKPQHF. CDR3 bases: TGTGCCAGCAGTCTAGACAGCCAAAAGCCCCAGCATTTT.

This clonotype turned up a few times. V is TRBV18 and J is TRBJ2-1; D is perhaps TRBD1 or TRBD2 (5 bases each). In germline, CDR1 is KGHSH, CDR2 LQKENI. V was pared by 6 bases and J by 0 bases, with 18 bases between. The CDR3 is 17 amino acids. The CDR3 DNA sequence: TGTGCCAGCTCCCCGGCGAGGGGTCTGAGCTCCTACAATGAGCAGTTCTTC. Amino acid sequence: CASSPARGLSSYNEQFF.

This clonotype was detected only once. This sequence joins TRBV19 and TRBJ2-7, with D possibly matching TRBD1 (6 bases). This CDR3 is built from 13 residues. CDR1 and CDR2 from the germline V gene are LNHDA and SQIVND (reference sequence). V was shortened by 5 bases and J by 7 bases, with 15 bases between the two germline ends. This CDR3 reads CASSQRTALEQYF. The DNA for the CDR3 is TGTGCCAGTAGTCAGAGGACAGCCTTGGAGCAGTACTTC.

This rearrangement joins TRBV6-4 to TRBJ1-2, with a tentative D call TRBD1 (5 bases). The CDR3 sequence is 15 residues long. The V and J ends lost 0 bases and 0 bases respectively, with 8 bases between them. Germline V gives CDR1 MRHNA, CDR2 SNTAGT. The DNA for the CDR3 is TGTGCCAGCAGTGACTCGGGGGTTTCTAACTATGGCTACACCTTC. This sequence encodes CASSDSGVSNYGYTF.

The rearrangement joins TRBV20-1 to TRBJ2-2; no definite D call. Trimming took off 1 base at V and 6 bases at J, with 9 bases between the two ends. The CDR3 spans 13 residues. Germline lookup yields CDR1 DFQATT and CDR2 SNEGSKA (reference sequence). The chain's CDR3 is CSARAVGPGELFF. The CDR3 bases are TGCAGTGCTAGAGCGGTCGGGCCCGGGGAGCTGTTTTTT.

A note on this clonotype: A read error may explain this, as a much larger clone is one base away. The chain joins TRBV5-1 to TRBJ2-1; a possible D gene is TRBD2 (6 bases). This CDR3 comprises 15 residues. The germline gives CDR1 SGHRS, CDR2 YFSETQ. V was clipped by 4 bases and J by 4 bases, with 15 bases between them. The chain's CDR3 is CASSPTVGGYNEQFF. In DNA form, the CDR3 reads TGCGCCAGCAGCCCCACCGTGGGGGGATACAATGAGCAGTTCTTC.

The chain uses TRBV29-1 and TRBJ2-7, with TRBD1 matching 8 bases. Unmatched junction bases numbered 8, after V lost 7 bases and J lost 3 bases. The V gene's germline CDR1 is SQVTM and CDR2 ANQGSEA. The CDR3 sequence is 13 residues long. In DNA, the CDR3 is TGCAGCGCCATAACCACAGGGGGCTACGAGCAGTACGTC. Protein sequence: CSAITTGGYEQYV.

The V call is TRBV9, the J call TRBJ2-2, with a possible D match to TRBD1 (8 bases). Trimming left V 0 bases short and J 5 bases short, with 11 bases between. This CDR3 has 15 amino acids. The germline gives CDR1 SGDLS, CDR2 YYNGEE. CDR3 sequence: CASSVDRGGTGELFF. The CDR3 nucleotides are TGTGCCAGCAGCGTAGACAGGGGGGGGACCGGGGAGCTGTTTTTT.